The next 9 T cell receptor beta chains were all read from a single sample in a study of blood T cell repertoires in COVID-19. Sequencing used immunoSEQ multiplex PCR; TCRdb keeps in-frame clones, though not all of them. Among about 110,000 clones, about 72% were seen once, and the ten largest hold around 7.3%. Material: peripheral blood. These receptors were obtained from a woman aged 55-69 years with acute or convalescent COVID-19.

This rearrangement joins TRBV3-1 (or the pseudogene TRBV3-2) to TRBJ2-2, with TRBD1 matching 7 bases. Trimming took 3 bases from V and 4 from J; bases not matched to a gene: 11. CDR1 and CDR2 (germline): LGHDT, YNNKEL (reference sequence). The CDR3 totals 17 residues. The CDR3 nucleotides read TGTGCCAGCAGCCAGGCTACCGGGACAGAGATCACCGGGGAGCTGTTTTTT. Protein sequence: CASSQATGTEITGELFF.

This clone was detected only a few times. The genes are TRBV2 and TRBJ1-6, with 10 positions matching TRBD1. V lost 7 bases, J lost 11 bases, and 8 bases stayed unmatched. This CDR3 has 14 amino acids. The V gene's germline CDR1 is SNHLY and CDR2 FYNNEI. CDR3 amino acids: CASKLGQGSPPLHF. CDR3 in DNA: TGTGCCAGCAAGTTGGGACAGGGGAGTCCACCCCTCCACTTT. Full variable domain (outside the CDR3, taken from reference TRBV2 and TRBJ1-6): EPEVTQTPSHQVTQMGQEVILRCVPISNHLYFYWYRQILGQKVEFLVSFYNNEISEKSEIFDDQFSVERPDGSNFTLKIRSTKLEDSAMYFCASKLGQGSPPLHFGNGTRLTVT.

The J gene is TRBJ1-6, the V gene TRBV9, with D unclear. The V and J ends lost 0 bases and 10 bases respectively, with 14 bases between them. In germline, CDR1 is SGDLS, CDR2 YYNGEE. This CDR3 is 15 amino acids long. In nucleotides, the CDR3 is TGTGCCAGCAGCGTAGACGGGTCCATGGTGTCACCCCTCCACTTT. Protein sequence: CASSVDGSMVSPLHF.

This sequence joins TRBV12-2 and TRBJ1-6; the DNA was not compared with TRBD1, the D call given in the table. TRBV12-2 represents a pseudogene. This CDR3 has 15 residues. The CDR3 sequence is CASRLRDSRESPLHF. The DNA for the CDR3 is TGTGCAAGTCGCTTACGGGACAGTCGGGAGTCACCCCTCCACTTT.

The chain couples TRBV30 to TRBJ1-3; possible D gene TRBD1, 6 bases. The ends were cut back, 0 bases at V and 3 bases at J, with 12 bases in the middle. The germline V gene encodes CDR1 GTSNPN and CDR2 SVGIG (reference sequence). The CDR3 runs to 15 residues. CDR3 sequence: CAWSVRGALGNTIYF. CDR3 DNA: TGTGCCTGGAGTGTACGGGGGGCGCTTGGAAACACCATATATTTT.

The gene calls are TRBV5-4 and TRBJ2-7; 10 bases fit TRBD2. V was pared by 4 bases and J by 4 bases, with 5 bases of the junction left unmatched. The CDR3 contains 14 residues. Germline assignment: CDR1 SGHNT and CDR2 YYREEE (reference sequence). The DNA for the CDR3 is TGTGCCAGCAGCACTGGACTAGCGGAATACGAGCAGTACTTC. This sequence encodes CASSTGLAEYEQYF.

The J gene is TRBJ2-3, the V gene TRBV4-2; 11 bases are shared with TRBD1. This CDR3 is 16 amino acids long. Per germline, CDR1 LGHNA and CDR2 YNFKEQ. V lost 1 base and J lost 4; bases outside the gene matches: 4. The CDR3 DNA reads TGTGCCAGCAGCCAAGTGGGACAGGGGGTCGCAGATACGCAGTATTTT. Translation gives CASSQVGQGVADTQYF.

The gene calls are TRBV20-1 and TRBJ1-6; no clear D. This CDR3 contains 16 residues. Germline CDR1 DFQATT, CDR2 SNEGSKA (reference sequence). Between the trimmed V and J ends, which lost 3 bases and 0 bases, there was a span of 12 bases. CDR3 sequence: CSASIAGSSYNSPLHF. The CDR3 coding sequence is TGCAGTGCTAGTATTGCGGGTAGCTCCTATAATTCACCCCTCCACTTT.

This clone was detected only once. The chain is built from TRBV29-1 and TRBJ2-3, with a possible D match to TRBD1 (5 bases). Germline assignment: CDR1 SQVTM and CDR2 ANQGSEA. The CDR3 totals 14 residues. The ends were cut back, 6 bases at V and 2 bases at J, with 15 bases in the middle. This CDR3 reads CSVSQVLLTDTQYF. For the CDR3, the DNA is TGCAGCGTATCACAGGTCCTACTCACAGATACGCAGTATTTT.